This is a list of T cell receptor beta chains from one sample in a study of radiotherapy plus CTLA-4 blockade in lung cancer. The repertoire was sequenced with immunoSEQ multiplex PCR; TCRdb's copy has only in-frame clones and lacks some. The table shows 60,000 to 70,000 clones, with about 80% occurring only once. Sequences were derived from peripheral blood, sampled from a patient treated with radiotherapy plus ipilimumab. Receptors originate from a human donor with non-small cell lung cancer who had a partial response to radiotherapy plus ipilimumab. CDR3s include the opening cysteine and the closing phenylalanine or tryptophan. D genes are given only for firm matches. Clone sizes are given selectively: once, few, many, or a class where the clone is expanded.

j_call: TRBJ2-1
d_call: TRBD2
v_call: TRBV11-2
clone_size: .
cdr3_nt: TGTGCCAGCAGCTTAGCACTAGCGGGGTCCAATGAGCAGTTCTTC
cdr3_aa: CASSLALAGSNEQFF

j_call: TRBJ2-7
d_call: .
v_call: TRBV19
clone_size: .
cdr3_nt: TGTGCCAGTAGTCCCGACTACAATTCCTACGAGCAGTACTTC
cdr3_aa: CASSPDYNSYEQYF

j_call: TRBJ2-5
d_call: TRBD2
v_call: TRBV5-1
clone_size: .
cdr3_nt: TGCGCCAGCAGCTTGGTAGCGGGGGAGCTGCAGACCCAGTACTTC
cdr3_aa: CASSLVAGELQTQYF

j_call: TRBJ2-3
d_call: TRBD2
v_call: TRBV6-5
clone_size: once
cdr3_nt: TGTGCTTCCAAAGCGGGATGGGGGACAGATACGCAGTATTTT
cdr3_aa: CASKAGWGTDTQYF

j_call: TRBJ2-3
d_call: TRBD1
v_call: TRBV11-3
clone_size: .
cdr3_nt: TGTGCCAGCAGTCCCAACAGGGGAGATACGCAGTATTTT
cdr3_aa: CASSPNRGDTQYF

j_call: TRBJ2-7
d_call: .
v_call: TRBV19
clone_size: .
cdr3_nt: TGTGCCAGTAGTACTACTAGAGCCTACGAGCAGTACTTC
cdr3_aa: CASSTTRAYEQYF

j_call: TRBJ2-1
d_call: TRBD2
v_call: TRBV6-4
clone_size: .
cdr3_nt: TGTGCCAGCAGTCTGACTAGCGGGAGAGGGTCCTACAATGAGCAGTTCTTC
cdr3_aa: CASSLTSGRGSYNEQFF

j_call: TRBJ2-7
d_call: .
v_call: TRBV10-3
clone_size: .
cdr3_nt: TGTGCCATCAGTGAGTCAAGCTCGTTCCCCGAGCAGTACTTC
cdr3_aa: CAISESSSFPEQYF

j_call: TRBJ2-1
d_call: TRBD2
v_call: TRBV18
clone_size: once
cdr3_nt: TGTGCCAGCTCACCAAGAGGGAGGGGCGATGAGCAGTTCTTC
cdr3_aa: CASSPRGRGDEQFF

j_call: TRBJ2-5
d_call: TRBD1
v_call: TRBV5-1
clone_size: .
cdr3_nt: TGCGCCAGCACGGGACAGGGGTTATGGGAGACCCAGTACTTC
cdr3_aa: CASTGQGLWETQYF

j_call: TRBJ1-5
d_call: .
v_call: TRBV10-3
clone_size: .
cdr3_nt: TGTGCCATCAGGGGGGGGCTAAATCAGCCCCAGCATTTT
cdr3_aa: CAIRGGLNQPQHF

j_call: TRBJ2-2
d_call: .
v_call: TRBV5-4
clone_size: .
cdr3_nt: TGTGCCAGCAGCTCCCCAGGGACCGGGGAGCTGTTTTTT
cdr3_aa: CASSSPGTGELFF

j_call: TRBJ2-2
d_call: .
v_call: TRBV28
clone_size: .
cdr3_nt: TGTGCCAGCAGTTCCCCCCTTGGGACAAAGGTCACGAACACCGGGGAGCTGTTTTTT
cdr3_aa: CASSSPLGTKVTNTGELFF

j_call: TRBJ1-1
d_call: .
v_call: TRBV18
clone_size: .
cdr3_nt: TGTGCCAGCTCACCAAATCAGGGAGGTGGCACTGAAGCTTTCTTT
cdr3_aa: CASSPNQGGGTEAFF

j_call: TRBJ1-2
d_call: TRBD1
v_call: TRBV5-1
clone_size: .
cdr3_nt: TGCGCCAGCAGCTTGGGACAGGGGAGCTATGGCTACACCTTC
cdr3_aa: CASSLGQGSYGYTF

j_call: TRBJ2-3
d_call: TRBD2
v_call: TRBV5-4
clone_size: .
cdr3_nt: TGTGCCAGCAAAACCCTTAGCGGGAGTGGGGATACGCAGTATTTT
cdr3_aa: CASKTLSGSGDTQYF

j_call: TRBJ1-2
d_call: .
v_call: TRBV6-5
clone_size: .
cdr3_nt: TGTGCCAGCAGTTACGGGCCGGGACTCTATGGCTACACCTTC
cdr3_aa: CASSYGPGLYGYTF

j_call: TRBJ1-1
d_call: TRBD1
v_call: TRBV15
clone_size: .
cdr3_nt: TGTGCCACCAGCAGAGGTAGGACAGGGGCCCTCACTGAAGCTTTCTTT
cdr3_aa: CATSRGRTGALTEAFF

j_call: TRBJ2-1
d_call: TRBD1
v_call: TRBV9
clone_size: .
cdr3_nt: TGTGCCAGCAGCGTAGGCGGGACAGGGAACAATGAGCAGTTCTTC
cdr3_aa: CASSVGGTGNNEQFF

j_call: TRBJ2-3
d_call: TRBD2
v_call: TRBV9
clone_size: .
cdr3_nt: TGTGCCAGCAGCCCCCGGACTAGCGGGAGTGGCACAGATACGCAGTATTTT
cdr3_aa: CASSPRTSGSGTDTQYF

j_call: TRBJ1-2
d_call: TRBD1
v_call: TRBV7-9
clone_size: .
cdr3_nt: TGTGCCAGCAGCTTAGCCACAGGGGCGAAGAACGGCTACACCTTC
cdr3_aa: CASSLATGAKNGYTF

j_call: TRBJ1-5
d_call: .
v_call: TRBV10-3
clone_size: .
cdr3_nt: TGTGCCACCAGGGAGCCCAACAATAGCAATCAGCCCCAGCATTTT
cdr3_aa: CATREPNNSNQPQHF

j_call: TRBJ1-3
d_call: .
v_call: TRBV25-1
clone_size: .
cdr3_nt: TGTGCCAGTCACCGGGGGGCGGGTGGAAACACCATATATTTT
cdr3_aa: CASHRGAGGNTIYF

j_call: TRBJ2-7
d_call: TRBD1
v_call: TRBV6-1
clone_size: once
cdr3_nt: TGTGCCAGCGACAGGGAATGGTACGAGCAGTACTTC
cdr3_aa: CASDREWYEQYF

j_call: TRBJ2-2
d_call: .
v_call: TRBV5-1
clone_size: .
cdr3_nt: TGCGCCAGCAGCTTTGGAGGCAGGGGCACCGGGGAGCTGTTTTTT
cdr3_aa: CASSFGGRGTGELFF

j_call: TRBJ1-2
d_call: TRBD1
v_call: TRBV5-1
clone_size: .
cdr3_nt: TGCGCCAGCAGCTTGAGAGGGGGCAATGGCTACACCTTC
cdr3_aa: CASSLRGGNGYTF

j_call: TRBJ2-1
d_call: TRBD2
v_call: TRBV7-8
clone_size: .
cdr3_nt: TGTGCCAGCAGCTTTCGGACTAGCGGGTTCTCCTACAATGAGCAGTTCTTC
cdr3_aa: CASSFRTSGFSYNEQFF

j_call: TRBJ2-5
d_call: .
v_call: TRBV27
clone_size: few
cdr3_nt: TGTGCCAGCAGTTCCCCTAGGGACAACCAAGAGACCCAGTACTTC
cdr3_aa: CASSSPRDNQETQYF

j_call: TRBJ2-1
d_call: .
v_call: TRBV9
clone_size: .
cdr3_nt: TGTGCCAGCAGCACCACGGGACACCTCTACAATGAGCAGTTCTTC
cdr3_aa: CASSTTGHLYNEQFF

j_call: TRBJ1-3
d_call: .
v_call: TRBV29-1
clone_size: .
cdr3_nt: TGCAGCGTGGCAGGGGCTGGAAACACCATATATTTT
cdr3_aa: CSVAGAGNTIYF

j_call: TRBJ2-7
d_call: .
v_call: TRBV5-1
clone_size: medium-sized
cdr3_nt: TGCGCCAGCAGCCCGCCAGGGGATGAGCAGTACTTC
cdr3_aa: CASSPPGDEQYF

j_call: TRBJ2-1
d_call: TRBD2
v_call: TRBV19
clone_size: once
cdr3_nt: TGTGCCAGTAGTCGAGCGGGAGCTCCGGGATACAATGAGCAGTTCTTC
cdr3_aa: CASSRAGAPGYNEQFF

j_call: TRBJ1-3
d_call: .
v_call: TRBV5-1
clone_size: .
cdr3_nt: TGCGCCAGCAGCGGCAGGGGCGGTGGAAACACCATATATTTT
cdr3_aa: CASSGRGGGNTIYF

j_call: TRBJ2-7
d_call: .
v_call: TRBV5-4
clone_size: .
cdr3_nt: TGTGCCAGCAGCCCCGACGGGAGCTCCTACGAGCAGTACTTC
cdr3_aa: CASSPDGSSYEQYF

j_call: TRBJ1-6
d_call: TRBD1
v_call: TRBV2
clone_size: .
cdr3_nt: TGTGCCAGCAGTGAGAGACAGGGTTACTCACCCCTCCACTTT
cdr3_aa: CASSERQGYSPLHF

j_call: TRBJ1-2
d_call: TRBD1
v_call: TRBV27
clone_size: .
cdr3_nt: TGTGCCAGCAGTCGCTCGACAGGGTTTAACTATGGCTACACCTTC
cdr3_aa: CASSRSTGFNYGYTF

j_call: TRBJ2-5
d_call: TRBD2
v_call: TRBV9
clone_size: .
cdr3_nt: TGTGCCAGCAGCGCGATAGCGGGAGGGGCCCAAGAGACCCAGTACTTC
cdr3_aa: CASSAIAGGAQETQYF

j_call: TRBJ2-1
d_call: TRBD2
v_call: TRBV7-8
clone_size: .
cdr3_nt: TGTGCCAGCCCGATAGGGCGGGAGGGTGGGGAGCAGTTCTTC
cdr3_aa: CASPIGREGGEQFF

j_call: TRBJ2-1
d_call: TRBD2
v_call: TRBV7-2
clone_size: .
cdr3_nt: TGTGCCAGCAGCGCGCGCCGGACTAGCGGAAACAATGAGCAGTTCTTC
cdr3_aa: CASSARRTSGNNEQFF

j_call: TRBJ2-7
d_call: TRBD1
v_call: TRBV18
clone_size: .
cdr3_nt: TGTGCCAGCTCACTGGGACAGCTAAAGCTAAACTACGAGCAGTACTTC
cdr3_aa: CASSLGQLKLNYEQYF

j_call: TRBJ2-7
d_call: TRBD1
v_call: TRBV30
clone_size: .
cdr3_nt: TGTGCCTGGAGTACCGGGACAGGGAGGTCCGAGCAGTACTTC
cdr3_aa: CAWSTGTGRSEQYF

j_call: TRBJ2-7
d_call: .
v_call: TRBV7-9
clone_size: .
cdr3_nt: TGTGCCAGCAGCTTAGGGGCAGCTATTACCTACGAGCAGTACTTC
cdr3_aa: CASSLGAAITYEQYF

j_call: TRBJ2-5
d_call: .
v_call: TRBV14
clone_size: .
cdr3_nt: TGTGCCAGCAGCCAAGGCACCGCCAGGGAAGAGACCCAGTACTTC
cdr3_aa: CASSQGTAREETQYF

j_call: TRBJ2-7
d_call: TRBD2
v_call: TRBV11-1
clone_size: .
cdr3_nt: TGTGCCAGCAGCTTCTCTAGCGGCTCCTACGAGCAGTACTTC
cdr3_aa: CASSFSSGSYEQYF

j_call: TRBJ1-1
d_call: .
v_call: TRBV18
clone_size: .
cdr3_nt: TGTGCCAGCTCACGGGCCCGTGACACTGAAGCTTTCTTT
cdr3_aa: CASSRARDTEAFF

j_call: TRBJ2-7
d_call: .
v_call: TRBV18
clone_size: .
cdr3_nt: TGTGCCAGCTCACCACCTAGCGGAAAGGGCTACGAGCAGTACTTC
cdr3_aa: CASSPPSGKGYEQYF

j_call: TRBJ2-2
d_call: TRBD1
v_call: TRBV4-2
clone_size: .
cdr3_nt: TGTGCCAGCAGCCAACAGCAGTCCCTCCGACAGGGGGCAGGACCGAACACCGGGGAGCTGTTTTTT
cdr3_aa: CASSQQQSLRQGAGPNTGELFF